The 12 T cell receptor beta chains in this list originate from one sample, sequenced in a study of T-cell memory formation after mild COVID-19. In TCRdb, the 5' RACE reads were re-called with MiXCR into one record per CDR3 protein. The sample has hundreds of thousands of distinct CDR3 sequences; roughly 25% are singletons. Sequenced: PBMCs or a T cell subset sorted from them (not recorded which). The source is an adult woman who had mild COVID-19 (a few samples of this study predate the infection). Cell type and time point are not known.

The rearrangement uses TRBV18 and TRBJ2-7; D unclear. CDR3 length: 12 amino acids. V was pared by 1 base and J by 7 bases, with 8 bases between. The germline CDR1 and CDR2 sequences are KGHSH and LQKENI. CDR3 region: CASSPQGKEQYF. CDR3 sequence (DNA): TGTGCCAGCTCACCACAGGGAAAAGAGCAGTACTTC. The full variable domain, rest sourced from reference TRBV18 and TRBJ2-7, is NAGVMQNPRHLVRRRGQEARLRCSPMKGHSHVYWYRQLPEEGLKFMVYLQKENIIDESGMPKERFSAEFPKEGPSILRIQQVVRGDSAAYFCASSPQGKEQYFGPGTRLTVT.

The genes are TRBV6-2 or TRBV6-3 and TRBJ1-6, with D unclear. CDR1 and CDR2 (germline): MNHEY, SVGEGT. Trimming stripped 4 bases from V and 14 bases from J, with 9 bases between. The CDR3 has 11 amino acids. CDR3 sequence (DNA): TGTGCCAGCAGTTTGGGAGATTCCCTCCACTTT. It translates to CASSLGDSLHF.

The chain combines TRBV7-8 with TRBJ2-7; D remains ambiguous. Germline lookup yields CDR1 SGHVS and CDR2 FQNEAQ. This CDR3 region has 13 residues. V lost 4 bases and J lost 6, with 13 bases in between. The DNA for the CDR3 is TGTGCCAGCAGCTCAACAAGAGGTGGCGAGCAGTACTTC. It yields the protein CASSSTRGGEQYF.

This chain uses TRBV29-1 with TRBJ2-3, with unresolved D. Trimming pared 7 bases from V and 4 bases from J, leaving 18 bases between. This CDR3 region has 14 residues. Germline V CDR1 and CDR2: SQVTM, ANQGSEA. CDR3 DNA sequence: TGCAGCGCTGCTGGTGGCAGCCTATCAGATACGCAGTATTTT. It is translated as CSAAGGSLSDTQYF.

V and J are TRBV5-1 and TRBJ1-5, with a possible D match to TRBD1 (6 bases). Germline V gives CDR1 SGHRS, CDR2 YFSETQ. This CDR3 spans 17 amino acids. V was clipped by 0 bases and J by 6 bases, with 19 bases between them. CDR3 amino acids: CASSLDPLTRGGQPQHF. In nucleotides, the CDR3 is TGCGCCAGCAGCTTGGACCCCCTCACCAGGGGAGGTCAGCCCCAGCATTTT.

The chain combines TRBV30 with TRBJ2-7; D tentatively reads TRBD1 or TRBD2 (6 bases each). From germline, CDR1 is GTSNPN and CDR2 SVGIG (reference sequence). Trimming cost V 4 bases and J 6 bases, with 10 bases left between them. This CDR3 is built from 11 residues. This CDR3 is CAWNRGAEQYF. DNA of the CDR3: TGTGCCTGGAATAGGGGGGCCGAGCAGTACTTC.

There are a few counts of this clonotype. The rearrangement joins TRBV20-1 to TRBJ2-2; 8 nucleotides align to TRBD2. Germline values: CDR1 DFQATT, CDR2 SNEGSKA (reference sequence). The CDR3 runs 15 residues. V lost 0 bases and J lost 7; bases outside the gene matches: 7. CDR3 region: CSARETGGRNGELFF. Here the CDR3 DNA reads TGCAGTGCTAGAGAGACGGGGGGGCGGAACGGGGAGCTGTTTTTT.

The chain combines TRBV11-2 with TRBJ2-3; 12 positions agree with TRBD2. The germline gives CDR1 SGHAT, CDR2 FQNNGV. CDR3 length: 18 amino acids. V lost 3 bases, J lost 4 bases, and 11 bases stayed unmatched. The CDR3 loop is CASSLAIVLAGGPDTQYF. CDR3 coding DNA: TGTGCCAGCAGCTTGGCCATAGTACTAGCGGGGGGCCCAGATACGCAGTATTTT.

The genes are TRBV9 and TRBJ2-3; D unresolved. This CDR3 is 13 amino acids long. Germline V gives CDR1 SGDLS, CDR2 YYNGEE. V lost 5 bases and J lost 8, with 15 bases in between. CDR3 sequence reads: CASRGRSEGTQYF. CDR3 coding DNA: TGTGCCAGCAGAGGCAGGTCGGAAGGTACGCAGTATTTT.

The chain is built from TRBV4-1 and TRBJ2-1; D assignment may be TRBD1 or TRBD2 (5 bases each). Germline CDR1 reads MGHRA; CDR2 reads YSYEKL. This CDR3 is 15 amino acids long. Trimming pared 3 bases from V and 3 bases from J, leaving 12 bases between. The CDR3 loop is CASSQGRDYYNEQFF. The CDR3 nucleotides are TGCGCCAGCAGCCAGGGACGGGATTACTACAATGAGCAGTTCTTC.

V is TRBV7-6 and J is TRBJ2-3; TRBD2 aligns across 13 bases. V shed 6 bases and J 1 base; nucleotides not matched to a gene: 7. The germline V gene encodes CDR1 SGHVS and CDR2 FNYEAQ. This CDR3 comprises 17 residues. CDR3: CASSPRTSGGGTDTQYF. DNA for the CDR3: TGTGCCAGCAGTCCCCGGACTAGCGGGGGTGGCACAGATACGCAGTATTTT.

The chain uses TRBV5-5 and TRBJ1-5, with D tentatively TRBD1 (5 bases). CDR3 length: 18 residues. Germline CDR1 reads SGHKS; CDR2 reads YYEKEE (reference sequence). Trimming stripped 4 bases from V and 7 bases from J, with 27 bases between. In nucleotides, the CDR3 is TGTGCCAGCAGCCCTCGTGGGGGGGGTTTTCGGGAGGAGCAGCCCCAGCATTTT. Translation: CASSPRGGGFREEQPQHF. The full variable domain, rest sourced from reference TRBV5-5 and TRBJ1-5, is DAGVTQSPTHLIKTRGQQVTLRCSPISGHKSVSWYQQVLGQGPQFIFQYYEKEERGRGNFPDRFSARQFPNYSSELNVNALLLGDSALYLCASSPRGGGFREEQPQHFGDGTRLSIL.